The 32 T cell receptor beta chains listed next were all sequenced from one sample in a study of blood T cell repertoires in COVID-19. TCRdb's table, derived via immunoSEQ multiplex PCR, lists solely in-frame clones and lacks some. The sample lists about 150,000 clones; 75% to 90% were seen once. The specimen sequenced was peripheral blood. The receptors shown here come from an older woman with COVID-19, enrolled during active disease.

The chain joins TRBV19 to TRBJ1-1; TRBD1 might be the D (6 bases). The CDR3 contains 13 residues. Germline V gene sequence: CDR1 LNHDA, CDR2 SQIVND (reference sequence). V was cut by 9 bases and J by 1 base, with 12 bases left in between. CDR3 sequence reads: CASNRDWNTEAFF. CDR3 in DNA: TGTGCCAGCAACAGGGATTGGAACACTGAAGCTTTCTTT.

This chain uses TRBV6-1 with TRBJ2-7; D call uncertain. Germline V gene lookup returns CDR1 MNHNS and CDR2 SASEGT. V was cut by 0 bases and J by 2 bases, with 14 bases left in between. There are 16 residues in the CDR3. The CDR3 sequence is CASSEALFESAYEQYF. The CDR3 DNA sequence: TGTGCCAGCAGTGAAGCGCTCTTTGAGTCGGCCTACGAGCAGTACTTC.

The chain carries TRBV9 and TRBJ1-1, with 10 bases fitting TRBD1. The CDR3 contains 15 residues. Germline V CDR1 and CDR2: SGDLS, YYNGEE. Trimming at V came to 2 bases and at J to 3 bases, leaving 4 bases not matched to a gene. DNA of the CDR3: TGTGCCAGCAGCGTGGGACAGGGGACGGACACTGAAGCTTTCTTT. It is translated as CASSVGQGTDTEAFF.

The rearrangement links TRBV19 to TRBJ2-3, with D perhaps TRBD2 (6 bases). Germline V gives CDR1 LNHDA, CDR2 SQIVND (reference sequence). The CDR3 covers 14 residues. V lost 6 bases and J lost 1, with 11 bases in between. CDR3 DNA: TGTGCCAGTAGGGCAGGCGGGGGCACAGATACGCAGTATTTT. Encoded protein: CASRAGGGTDTQYF.

V and J are TRBV10-3 and TRBJ2-3, with 7 bases fitting TRBD2. With 2 bases clipped from V and 8 bases from J, the junction kept 7 bases outside the gene matches. Per the germline V gene, CDR1 is ENHRY and CDR2 is SYGVKD. There are 14 residues in the CDR3. CDR3 sequence reads: CAISEPRLAGTQYF. The DNA of the CDR3 is TGTGCCATCAGTGAGCCCAGACTAGCTGGTACGCAGTATTTT.

V usage is TRBV19 and J usage is TRBJ2-5, with D possibly matching TRBD1 (5 bases). The CDR3 has 17 residues. The germline V and J ends were trimmed by 3 bases and 0 bases, with 17 bases remaining between them. Germline V gives CDR1 LNHDA, CDR2 SQIVND (reference sequence). The CDR3 loop reads CASSMSPRAGNQETQYF. The CDR3 nucleotides are TGTGCCAGTAGTATGTCTCCCCGAGCAGGGAACCAAGAGACCCAGTACTTC.

The chain employs TRBV13 and TRBJ2-7; TRBD2 agrees at 9 bases. Trimming removed 6 bases from V and 1 base from J; junction bases left unmatched: 10. This CDR3 contains 16 residues. CDR1 and CDR2 from the germline V gene are PRHDT and FYEKMQ (reference sequence). The CDR3, as DNA: TGTGCCAGCAGTCGGTCTAGCGGGGCGTTTTCCTACGAGCAGTACTTC. Residues: CASSRSSGAFSYEQYF.

The V gene is TRBV5-1, the J gene TRBJ1-2; D is ambiguous. The CDR3 sequence is 17 residues long. The ends were cut back, 0 bases at V and 6 bases at J, with 21 bases in the middle. Germline V gives CDR1 SGHRS, CDR2 YFSETQ. DNA of the CDR3: TGCGCCAGCAGCTTGGCGGCGGGCCACGATGATAGAGATGGCTACACCTTC. Amino acids: CASSLAAGHDDRDGYTF.

In DNA form, the CDR3 reads TGTGCCAGCAGCACGACGACAGGGGGCTTCGGGGAGCTGTTTTTT. Translated, it gives CASSTTTGGFGELFF. The V gene is TRBV7-8, the J gene TRBJ2-2; 10 bases agree with TRBD1. The germline V gene encodes CDR1 SGHVS and CDR2 FQNEAQ. CDR3 length: 15 residues. V shed 5 bases and J 7 bases; nucleotides not matched to a gene: 7.

CDR3 protein: CASSPNVPGQGADEQFF. In DNA form, the CDR3 reads TGCGCCAGCAGCCCGAATGTCCCGGGACAGGGGGCGGACGAGCAGTTCTTC. This chain uses TRBV5-1 with TRBJ2-1, with 12 bases aligning to TRBD1. The CDR3 has 17 amino acids. V was clipped by 4 bases and J by 10 bases; unmatched bases: 15. CDR1 is SGHRS and CDR2 is YFSETQ in the germline V gene.

This clone was observed a single time. The rearrangement uses TRBV6-5 and TRBJ2-7; TRBD1 aligns across 9 bases. Germline CDR1 is MNHEY and CDR2 is SVGAGI. This CDR3 has 15 residues. V dropped 6 bases and J dropped 3; count of bases not matched to a gene: 9. Written as DNA, the CDR3 is TGTGCCAGCAGCTACGACCGGGACAGGGTCTACGAGCAGTACTTC. This encodes CASSYDRDRVYEQYF.

This clone was recorded only once. The rearrangement links TRBV5-1 to TRBJ1-1; TRBD1 is a possible D gene (5 bases). CDR1 is SGHRS and CDR2 is YFSETQ in the germline V gene. V lost 2 bases, J lost 1 base, and 12 bases lay in between. This CDR3 comprises 15 residues. The CDR3 DNA follows: TGCGCCAGCAGCTTCTCCTCAGGGTCGAACACTGAAGCTTTCTTT. It is translated as CASSFSSGSNTEAFF.

There are a few counts of this clone. V and J are TRBV18 and TRBJ1-1; D remains ambiguous. Germline-derived CDR1 and CDR2 are KGHSH and LQKENI. V was pared by 3 bases and J by 4 bases, with 9 bases between. The CDR3 spans 13 residues. The CDR3 DNA reads TGTGCCAGCTCACCCCCCAGGATCACTGAAGCTTTCTTT. As protein: CASSPPRITEAFF.

This clone turned up a few times. The rearrangement joins TRBV6-5 to TRBJ1-1, with D possibly TRBD1 on 6 matching bases. Germline-derived CDR1 and CDR2 are MNHEY and SVGAGI. V was trimmed by 7 bases and J by 3 bases, leaving 15 bases between them. The CDR3 contains 14 residues. CDR3 in amino acids: CASNIQGFDTEAFF. DNA of the CDR3: TGTGCCAGCAACATACAGGGTTTCGACACTGAAGCTTTCTTT.

This clone has a single count. The rearrangement uses TRBV3-1 (or the pseudogene TRBV3-2) and TRBJ1-3; no definite D call. Germline V gene sequence: CDR1 LGHDT, CDR2 YNNKEL (reference sequence). The CDR3 totals 15 residues. V lost 1 base, J lost 4 bases, and 11 bases lay in between. The CDR3 bases are TGTGCCAGCAGCCAAGGGTCAGGCAGGGGAAACACCATATATTTT. Translation: CASSQGSGRGNTIYF.

The chain links TRBV19 to TRBJ1-1, with 10 nucleotides matching TRBD1. Germline CDR1 reads LNHDA; CDR2 reads SQIVND (reference sequence). The CDR3 sequence is 13 residues long. V shed 4 bases, J shed 11 bases, and the junction held 7 bases outside the gene matches. The CDR3 coding sequence is TGTGCCAGTAGTACCTCCCGACAGGGGGCTGCTTTCTTT. Its protein product is CASSTSRQGAAFF.

The chain has TRBV7-9 and TRBJ1-3, with D hard to call. V was shortened by 1 base and J by 8 bases, with 3 bases between the two germline ends. Germline lookup yields CDR1 SEHNR and CDR2 FQNEAQ (reference sequence). The CDR3 extends over 11 amino acids. The CDR3 coding sequence is TGTGCCAGCAGCTTAGTAGACACCATATATTTT. It specifies CASSLVDTIYF.

This clone was recorded only once. The gene calls are TRBV19 and TRBJ1-2; 11 bases are a match to TRBD1. The V and J ends lost 5 bases and 12 bases, in that order; junction bases with no gene match: 11. The CDR3 length is 14 residues. The germline CDR1 and CDR2 sequences are LNHDA and SQIVND (reference sequence). The CDR3 DNA follows: TGTGCCAGTAGTCCCGGACAGGGGGCGAAAACGGACACCTTC. Its translation is CASSPGQGAKTDTF.

V gene TRBV12-3 or TRBV12-4 combines with J gene TRBJ1-5; 7 nucleotides align to TRBD1. This CDR3 has 13 amino acids. Trimming took 5 bases from V and 7 from J; bases not matched to a gene: 5. CDR3 nucleotides: TGTGCCAGCAGTCGACAGGGATTGCAGCCCCAGCATTTT. The encoded protein is CASSRQGLQPQHF.

CDR3 amino acids: CASSPSGAEGGYTF. The CDR3 DNA sequence: TGTGCCAGCTCACCAAGCGGGGCCGAGGGTGGCTACACCTTC. The chain couples TRBV18 to TRBJ1-2, with D perhaps matching TRBD1 (5 bases). The CDR3 length is 14 residues. With 2 bases removed from V and 7 bases from J, the gap between germline ends came to 14 bases. Germline CDR1 and CDR2: KGHSH and LQKENI.

V gene TRBV3-1 (or the pseudogene TRBV3-2) combines with J gene TRBJ1-2; weak D call: TRBD1 (5 bases). The CDR3 contains 14 residues. The germline V gene encodes CDR1 LGHDT and CDR2 YNNKEL (reference sequence). Between the trimmed V and J ends, which lost 6 bases and 0 bases, there was a span of 11 bases. The CDR3, as DNA: TGTGCCAGCAGGCGGACACCTACTAACTATGGCTACACCTTC. Translation: CASRRTPTNYGYTF.

This clone was seen a single time. The V gene is TRBV19, the J gene TRBJ1-2; 8 bases line up with TRBD1. The CDR3 is made up of 13 amino acids. The V gene's germline CDR1 is LNHDA and CDR2 SQIVND (reference sequence). J was trimmed by 2 bases and V by 6 bases; bases with no gene match: 2. The CDR3: CASSGTGNYGYTF. CDR3 DNA: TGTGCCAGTAGCGGGACAGGCAACTATGGCTACACCTTC.

This rearrangement joins TRBV3-1 (or the pseudogene TRBV3-2) to TRBJ2-1; possible D gene TRBD2, 5 bases. This CDR3 comprises 13 residues. Between the trimmed V and J ends, which lost 2 bases and 9 bases, there was a span of 11 bases. CDR1 and CDR2 from the germline V gene are LGHDT and YNNKEL (reference sequence). This CDR3 reads CASSQIPGVEQFF. The CDR3 coding sequence is TGTGCCAGCAGCCAAATTCCCGGGGTTGAGCAGTTCTTC.

The gene calls are TRBV6-5 and TRBJ1-2; no firm D call. This CDR3 has 14 residues. Germline V gene lookup returns CDR1 MNHEY and CDR2 SVGAGI. V gave up 2 bases and J gave up 2 bases, with 9 bases separating them. CDR3 sequence: CASSYGGQNYGYTF. The CDR3 DNA follows: TGTGCCAGCAGTTACGGTGGGCAGAACTATGGCTACACCTTC.

Comment on this clone: Different DNA sequences within this sample yield the same CDR3. V usage is TRBV5-1 and J usage is TRBJ1-1; 7 bases map to TRBD1. The CDR3 spans 14 residues. The V gene end was trimmed by 2 bases and the J gene end by 1 base; junction bases not matched to a gene: 2. Germline lookup yields CDR1 SGHRS and CDR2 YFSETQ. The CDR3 loop reads CASSLRTGNTEAFF. The CDR3 bases are TGCGCCAGCAGCTTAAGGACAGGGAACACTGAAGCTTTCTTT.

This clone was observed a single time. The J gene is TRBJ2-6, the V gene TRBV5-1; tentative D call: TRBD2 (6 bases). The CDR3 has 15 amino acids. The germline V gene has CDR1 SGHRS and CDR2 YFSETQ. V lost 2 bases to trimming and J lost 1 base, with 7 bases between them. The DNA for the CDR3 is TGCGCCAGCAGCTTACGGGGGTCTGGGGCCAACGTCCTGACTTTC. This gives the protein CASSLRGSGANVLTF.

The V gene is TRBV6-5, the J gene TRBJ2-1; 8 bases fit TRBD1. The germline CDR1 and CDR2 sequences are MNHEY and SVGAGI. The junction had 10 bases not matched to a gene; V was cut back by 6 bases and J by 9 bases. The CDR3 is made up of 14 amino acids. CDR3 region: CASSRGQELIEQFF. As DNA, the CDR3 is TGTGCCAGCAGCAGGGGACAGGAATTGATTGAGCAGTTCTTC.

This clone was counted only a few times. The chain links TRBV5-6 to TRBJ2-1; 11 bases fit TRBD2. After removal of 3 bases from V and 9 bases from J, the junction contained 11 bases not matched to a gene. The germline V gene has CDR1 SGHDT and CDR2 YYEEEE. CDR3 length: 16 amino acids. CDR3: CASSSLAGGPEFEQFF. CDR3 nucleotide sequence: TGTGCCAGCAGCTCCTTAGCGGGGGGGCCTGAGTTTGAGCAGTTCTTC.

This chain uses TRBV6-5 with TRBJ1-6, with TRBD1 matching over 11 bases. Trimming cost V 5 bases and J 9 bases; bases outside gene matches: 3. CDR3 length: 14 residues. Germline CDR1 MNHEY, CDR2 SVGAGI. The CDR3: CASSPDRGPSPLHF. The DNA of the CDR3 is TGTGCCAGCAGTCCGGACAGGGGGCCTTCACCCCTCCACTTT.

CDR3 region: CASSLVEGGEQYF. CDR3 nucleotide sequence: TGTGCCAGCAGCTTAGTGGAGGGCGGGGAGCAGTACTTC. The chain has TRBV7-9 and TRBJ2-7; perhaps TRBD2 as D (6 bases). Germline CDR1 SEHNR, CDR2 FQNEAQ (reference sequence). This CDR3 has 13 residues. The V end lost 1 base, the J end lost 7 bases, and 11 bases lay between the germline ends.

This chain uses TRBV15 with TRBJ1-4; TRBD1 is a possible D gene (5 bases). V dropped 5 bases and J dropped 4 bases, with 11 bases sitting between them. CDR3 length: 14 amino acids. In germline, CDR1 is LNHNV, CDR2 YYDKDF (reference sequence). The CDR3 DNA follows: TGTGCCACCAGCCGACAGAGATTTAATGAAAAACTGTTTTTT. It encodes CATSRQRFNEKLFF.

J is TRBJ1-6 and V is TRBV11-2; 8 bases match TRBD1. The germline CDR1 and CDR2 sequences are SGHAT and FQNNGV. CDR3 length: 15 amino acids. V gave up 5 bases and J gave up 7 bases; unmatched junction bases: 7. In DNA, the CDR3 is TGTGCCAGCAGCCACTCCGGGACAGGAAATTCACCCCTCCACTTT. Protein sequence: CASSHSGTGNSPLHF.